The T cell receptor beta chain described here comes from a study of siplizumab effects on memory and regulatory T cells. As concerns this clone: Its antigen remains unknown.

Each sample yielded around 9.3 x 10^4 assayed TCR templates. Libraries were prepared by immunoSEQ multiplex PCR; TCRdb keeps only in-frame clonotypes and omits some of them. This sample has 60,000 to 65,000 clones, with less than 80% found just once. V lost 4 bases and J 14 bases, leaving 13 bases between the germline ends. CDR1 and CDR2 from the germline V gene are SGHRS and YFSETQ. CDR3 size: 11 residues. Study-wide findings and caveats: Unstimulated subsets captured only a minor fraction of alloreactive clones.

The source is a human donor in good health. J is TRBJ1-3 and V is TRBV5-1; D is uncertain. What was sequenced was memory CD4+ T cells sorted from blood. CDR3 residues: CASSLSERLYF. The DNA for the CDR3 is TGCGCCAGCAGCCTTTCAGAAAGGCTATATTTT.